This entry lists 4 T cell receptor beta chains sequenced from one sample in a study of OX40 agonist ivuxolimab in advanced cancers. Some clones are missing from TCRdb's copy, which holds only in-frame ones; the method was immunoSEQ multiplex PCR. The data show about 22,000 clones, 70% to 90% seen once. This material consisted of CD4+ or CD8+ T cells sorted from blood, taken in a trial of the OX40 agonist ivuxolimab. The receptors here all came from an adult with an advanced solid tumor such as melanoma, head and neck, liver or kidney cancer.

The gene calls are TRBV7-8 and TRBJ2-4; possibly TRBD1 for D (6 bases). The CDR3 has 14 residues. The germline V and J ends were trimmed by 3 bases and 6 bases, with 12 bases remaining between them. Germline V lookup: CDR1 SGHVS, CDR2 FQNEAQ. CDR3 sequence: CASSLSQGVNIQYF. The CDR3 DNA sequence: TGTGCCAGCAGCTTGTCACAGGGAGTAAACATTCAGTACTTC.

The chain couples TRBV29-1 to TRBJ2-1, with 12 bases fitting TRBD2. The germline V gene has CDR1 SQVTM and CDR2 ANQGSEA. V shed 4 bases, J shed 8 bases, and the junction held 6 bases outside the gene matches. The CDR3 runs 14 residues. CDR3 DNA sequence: TGCAGCGTTGCAGGACTAGCGGGGCCCCATGAGCAGTTCTTC. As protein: CSVAGLAGPHEQFF.

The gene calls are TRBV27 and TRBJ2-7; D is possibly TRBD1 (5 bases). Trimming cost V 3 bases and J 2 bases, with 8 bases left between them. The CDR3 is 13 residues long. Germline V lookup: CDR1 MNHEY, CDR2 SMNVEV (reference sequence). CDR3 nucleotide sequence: TGTGCCAGCAGTTTGGGGCAGACCTACGAGCAGTACTTC. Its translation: CASSLGQTYEQYF.

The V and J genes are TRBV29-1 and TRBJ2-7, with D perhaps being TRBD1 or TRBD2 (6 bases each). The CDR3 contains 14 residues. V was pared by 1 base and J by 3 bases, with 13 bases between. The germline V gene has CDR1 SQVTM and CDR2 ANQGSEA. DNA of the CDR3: TGCAGCGTTGAAGGGCGGGGACAAAGCTACGAGCAGTACTTC. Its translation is CSVEGRGQSYEQYF.